This is a list of T cell receptor beta chains from one sample in a study of T-cell memory formation after mild COVID-19. TCRdb called the 5' RACE reads again in MiXCR, with one record for every CDR3 protein. The data show about 320,000 distinct CDR3 sequences, roughly an eighth seen once. Material for sequencing was PBMCs or a T cell subset sorted from them (not recorded which). The source of these receptors is a man between 18 and 35 years old who had mild COVID-19 (a few samples of this study predate the infection). Cell type and time point are not known. Both conserved end residues are trimmed from each CDR3.

V	J	CDR3
TRBV10-2	TRBJ1-5	ASSHHEEDQPQH
TRBV3-1	TRBJ1-1	ASSQAGGLGTEAF
TRBV6-6	TRBJ2-3	ASSYWTDTDTQY
TRBV14	TRBJ1-6	ASSQATLSSPLH
TRBV6-5	TRBJ1-2	ASRAPGTGGYGYT
TRBV7-2	TRBJ2-5	ASSPRTSGAETQY
TRBV5-1	TRBJ2-3	ASSLEGRFSTDTQY
TRBV12-3/TRBV12-4	TRBJ2-4	ASSLGQSKNIQY
TRBV7-9	TRBJ1-4	ASSLVAGHEKLF
TRBV7-8	TRBJ2-1	ASIPPDRGRSNEQF